This T cell receptor beta chain stems from a study of Ad26.COV2.S vaccination and SARS-CoV-2 variants. Study-wide context: This donor came from the COV1001 trial of Ad26.COV2.S. Study-wide findings and caveats: Placebo recipients had lower spike-specific TCR breadth than vaccine recipients.

Treatment noted: some 20 received Ad26.COV2.S at low or high dose, single or two shots; 5 received placebo; per-sample allocation not given. Sampling took place 63 days after the first vaccine or placebo injection. The repertoire was sequenced with immunoSEQ multiplex PCR; TCRdb's copy has only in-frame clones and lacks some. In the table there are approximately 250,000 clones, 70% to 90% of which are singletons. Trimming left V 1 base short and J 8 bases short, with 3 bases between. Germline loops: CDR1 LGHDT, CDR2 YNNKEL (reference sequence). This CDR3 region has 11 residues. Regarding this clone: The antigen is not known.

Sample: peripheral blood, taken in a trial of Ad26.COV2.S vaccine versus placebo. The chain links TRBV3-1 (or the pseudogene TRBV3-2) to TRBJ1-3, with D hard to call. This clonotype originated in a person aged 18 to 59 who received the Ad26.COV2.S COVID-19 vaccine or a placebo. CDR3 in DNA: TGTGCCAGCAGCCAAGGGTACACCATATATTTT. It yields the protein CASSQGYTIYF.